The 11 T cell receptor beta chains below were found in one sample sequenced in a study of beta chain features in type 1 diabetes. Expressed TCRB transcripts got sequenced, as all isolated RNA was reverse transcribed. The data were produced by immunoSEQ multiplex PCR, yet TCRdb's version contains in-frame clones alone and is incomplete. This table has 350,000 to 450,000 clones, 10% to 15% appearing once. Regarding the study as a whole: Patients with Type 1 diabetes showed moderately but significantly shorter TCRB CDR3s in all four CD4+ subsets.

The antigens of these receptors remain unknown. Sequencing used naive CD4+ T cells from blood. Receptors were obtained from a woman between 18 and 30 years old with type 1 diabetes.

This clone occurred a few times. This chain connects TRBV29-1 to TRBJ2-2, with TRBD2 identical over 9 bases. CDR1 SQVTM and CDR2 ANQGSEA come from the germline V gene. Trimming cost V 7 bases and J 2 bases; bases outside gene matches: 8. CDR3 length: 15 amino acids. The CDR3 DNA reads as TGCAGCGCCGGACTAGCGAACGCAAACACCGGGGAGCTGTTTTTT. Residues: CSAGLANANTGELFF.

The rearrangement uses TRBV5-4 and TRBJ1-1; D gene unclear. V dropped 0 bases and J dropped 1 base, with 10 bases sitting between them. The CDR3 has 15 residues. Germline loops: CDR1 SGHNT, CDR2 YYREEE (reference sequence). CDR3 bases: TGTGCCAGCAGCTTGGCCGACCCGGGGAACACTGAAGCTTTCTTT. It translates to CASSLADPGNTEAFF.

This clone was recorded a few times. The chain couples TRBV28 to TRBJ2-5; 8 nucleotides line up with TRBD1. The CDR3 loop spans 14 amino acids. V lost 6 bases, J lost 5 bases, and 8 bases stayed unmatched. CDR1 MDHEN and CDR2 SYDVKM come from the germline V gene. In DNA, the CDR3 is TGTGCCAGCAGAGGGACAGGAAGGCTGGAGACCCAGTACTTC. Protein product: CASRGTGRLETQYF.

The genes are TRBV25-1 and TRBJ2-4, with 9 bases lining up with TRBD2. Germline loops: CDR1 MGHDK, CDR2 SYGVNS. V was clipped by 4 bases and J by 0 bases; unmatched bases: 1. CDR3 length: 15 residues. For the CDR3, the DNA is TGTGCCAGCAGTGCAGCGGGAGGAGCCAAAAACATTCAGTACTTC. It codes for CASSAAGGAKNIQYF.

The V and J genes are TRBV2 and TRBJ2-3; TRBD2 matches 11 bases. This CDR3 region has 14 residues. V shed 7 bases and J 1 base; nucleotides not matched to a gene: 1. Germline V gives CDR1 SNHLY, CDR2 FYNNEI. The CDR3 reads CASTGLAGTDTQYF. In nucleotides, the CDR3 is TGTGCCAGCACGGGACTAGCGGGCACAGATACGCAGTATTTT. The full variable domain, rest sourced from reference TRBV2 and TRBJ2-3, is EPEVTQTPSHQVTQMGQEVILRCVPISNHLYFYWYRQILGQKVEFLVSFYNNEISEKSEIFDDQFSVERPDGSNFTLKIRSTKLEDSAMYFCASTGLAGTDTQYFGPGTRLTVL.

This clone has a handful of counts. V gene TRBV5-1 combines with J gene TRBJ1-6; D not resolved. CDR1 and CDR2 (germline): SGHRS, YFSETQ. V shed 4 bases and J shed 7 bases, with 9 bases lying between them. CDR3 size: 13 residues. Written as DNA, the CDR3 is TGCGCCAGCAGCCGAGCCTGGAATTCACCCCTCCACTTT. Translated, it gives CASSRAWNSPLHF.

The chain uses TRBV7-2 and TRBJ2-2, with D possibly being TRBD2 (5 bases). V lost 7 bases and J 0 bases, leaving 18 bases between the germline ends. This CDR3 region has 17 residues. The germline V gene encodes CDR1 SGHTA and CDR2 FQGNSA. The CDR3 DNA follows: TGTGCCAGCACCCTCCCCGGCGGGCACTCGAACACCGGGGAGCTGTTTTTT. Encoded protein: CASTLPGGHSNTGELFF.

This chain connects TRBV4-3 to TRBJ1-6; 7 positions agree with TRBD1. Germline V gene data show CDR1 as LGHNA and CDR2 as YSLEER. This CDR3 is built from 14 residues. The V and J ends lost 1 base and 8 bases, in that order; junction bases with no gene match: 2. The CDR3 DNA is TGCGCCAGCAGCCAAGGGACAGGCGATTCACCCCTCCACTTT. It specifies CASSQGTGDSPLHF.

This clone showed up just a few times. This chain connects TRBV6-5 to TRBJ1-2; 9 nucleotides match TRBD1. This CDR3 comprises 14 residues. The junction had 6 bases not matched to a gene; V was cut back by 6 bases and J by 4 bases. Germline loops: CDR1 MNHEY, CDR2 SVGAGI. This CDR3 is CASRETGGSYGYTF. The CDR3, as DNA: TGTGCCAGCAGAGAGACAGGGGGTTCCTATGGCTACACCTTC.

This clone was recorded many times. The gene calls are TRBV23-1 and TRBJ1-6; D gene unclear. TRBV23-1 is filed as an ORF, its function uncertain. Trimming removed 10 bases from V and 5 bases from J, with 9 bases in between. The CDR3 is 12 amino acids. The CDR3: CATGQDNSPLHF. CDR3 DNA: TGCGCCACAGGCCAAGATAATTCACCCCTCCACTTT.

CDR3 loop: CVAAATVNTEAFF. CDR3 sequence (DNA): TGTGTGGCCGCGGCGACAGTCAACACTGAAGCTTTCTTT. The genes are TRBV28 and TRBJ1-1; D is perhaps TRBD1 (5 bases). Germline values: CDR1 MDHEN, CDR2 SYDVKM. The CDR3 length is 13 residues.